Following are 9 T cell receptor beta chains from one sample sequenced in a study of OX40 agonist ivuxolimab in advanced cancers. Using immunoSEQ multiplex PCR, the repertoire was profiled, and TCRdb retains in-frame clones only, with some absent. This sample carries approximately 70,000 clones, approximately 90% of them seen once, and the ten largest clones take 0.44%. The sample here was CD4+ or CD8+ T cells sorted from blood, taken in a trial of the OX40 agonist ivuxolimab. Receptors originate from an adult with an advanced solid tumor such as melanoma, head and neck, liver or kidney cancer.

CDR3 sequence reads: CASSQGGETYEQYF. The CDR3 region has the DNA TGTGCCAGCTCACAAGGAGGCGAAACCTACGAGCAGTACTTC. The chain carries TRBV18 and TRBJ2-7, with D possibly being TRBD2 (5 bases). This CDR3 has 14 residues. Trimming shortened V by 4 bases and J by 2 bases, and 12 bases separated the two germline ends. Germline-derived CDR1 and CDR2 are KGHSH and LQKENI.

This clone was seen a single time. The J gene is TRBJ1-1, the V gene TRBV14; 7 bases line up with TRBD1. The CDR3 is made up of 15 amino acids. J gave up 2 bases and V 1 base, and 4 bases lay outside the gene matches. Germline loops: CDR1 SGHDN, CDR2 FVKESK. The CDR3 DNA reads as TGTGCCAGCAGCCAAGTCCCAGGGGGAAACACTGAAGCTTTCTTT. Amino acids: CASSQVPGGNTEAFF.

V usage is TRBV5-4 and J usage is TRBJ2-7; D might be TRBD1 (6 bases). V lost 4 bases and J lost 1, with 12 bases in between. Germline assignment: CDR1 SGHNT and CDR2 YYREEE (reference sequence). This CDR3 comprises 14 residues. CDR3 in DNA: TGTGCCAGCAGCCACTCAGGGACATCCTACGAGCAGTACTTC. It translates to CASSHSGTSYEQYF.

This chain connects TRBV6-5 to TRBJ2-7; maybe TRBD1 (5 bases). The CDR3 runs to 15 residues. Trimming cost V 11 bases and J 3 bases, with 23 bases left between them. Germline loops: CDR1 MNHEY, CDR2 SVGAGI. The CDR3 nucleotides are TGTGCCTGGAATCATCTGCAGGGATTAGTCTACGAGCAGTACTTC. It encodes CAWNHLQGLVYEQYF.

The chain joins TRBV27 to TRBJ1-1; D call uncertain. V lost 7 bases and J lost 4, with 16 bases in between. Germline assignment: CDR1 MNHEY and CDR2 SMNVEV (reference sequence). The CDR3 spans 14 residues. The CDR3 nucleotides read TGTGCCAGCACCAGAGGCAGTCCCCCCACTGAAGCTTTCTTT. Protein product: CASTRGSPPTEAFF.

The V call is TRBV19, the J call TRBJ1-3; 7 nucleotides agree with TRBD1. V was clipped by 6 bases and J by 0 bases; unmatched bases: 8. The CDR3 is 16 amino acids. The V gene's germline CDR1 is LNHDA and CDR2 SQIVND (reference sequence). DNA for the CDR3: TGTGCCAGTAGCCAGACAGGGACCAACTCTGGAAACACCATATATTTT. Protein: CASSQTGTNSGNTIYF.

J is TRBJ1-6 and V is TRBV20-1, with TRBD1 as a possible D gene (6 bases). This CDR3 is 11 amino acids long. The V gene lost 4 bases and the J gene lost 14 bases, with 12 bases spanning the gap. Germline V gene data show CDR1 as DFQATT and CDR2 as SNEGSKA (reference sequence). CDR3 sequence reads: CSAKQGGTLHF. DNA for the CDR3: TGCAGTGCTAAACAGGGAGGGACCCTCCACTTT.

This clone was seen a few times. The chain carries TRBV2 and TRBJ1-5; D is uncertain. The germline V gene encodes CDR1 SNHLY and CDR2 FYNNEI. Deletions cut 8 bases from V and 3 bases from J, with 11 bases between. The CDR3 extends over 13 amino acids. In nucleotides, the CDR3 is TGTGCCAGCGGACCAGAGTTCAATCAGCCCCAGCATTTT. It encodes CASGPEFNQPQHF.

This chain joins TRBV5-6 and TRBJ1-4, with TRBD1 matching over 8 bases. The CDR3 runs to 14 residues. The germline V gene encodes CDR1 SGHDT and CDR2 YYEEEE. V lost 4 bases, J lost 8 bases, and 7 bases stayed unmatched. For the CDR3, the DNA is TGTGCCAGCAGCACACAGGGGGTTGGGGAAAAACTGTTTTTT. Its protein product is CASSTQGVGEKLFF. Full variable domain (rest looked up from reference TRBV5-6 and TRBJ1-4): DAGVTQSPTHLIKTRGQQVTLRCSPKSGHDTVSWYQQALGQGPQFIFQYYEEEERQRGNFPDRFSGHQFPNYSSELNVNALLLGDSALYLCASSTQGVGEKLFFGSGTQLSVL.